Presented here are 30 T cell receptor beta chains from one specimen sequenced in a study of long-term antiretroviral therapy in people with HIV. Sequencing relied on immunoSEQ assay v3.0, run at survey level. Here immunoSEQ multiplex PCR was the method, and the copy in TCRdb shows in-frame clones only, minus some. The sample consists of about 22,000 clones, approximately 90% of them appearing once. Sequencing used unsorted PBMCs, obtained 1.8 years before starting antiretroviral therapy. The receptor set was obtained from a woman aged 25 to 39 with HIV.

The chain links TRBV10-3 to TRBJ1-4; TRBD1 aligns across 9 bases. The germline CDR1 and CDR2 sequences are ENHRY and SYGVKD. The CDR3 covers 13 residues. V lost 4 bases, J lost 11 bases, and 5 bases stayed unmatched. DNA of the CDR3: TGTGCCATCAGTGGCAGAGGACAGGGGAAACTGTTTTTT. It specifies CAISGRGQGKLFF.

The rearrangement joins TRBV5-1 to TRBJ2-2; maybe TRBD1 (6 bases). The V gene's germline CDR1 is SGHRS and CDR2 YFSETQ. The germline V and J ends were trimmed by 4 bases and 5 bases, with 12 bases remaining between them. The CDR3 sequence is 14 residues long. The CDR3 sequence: CASSPTGSTGELFF. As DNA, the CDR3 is TGCGCCAGCAGCCCGACAGGATCTACCGGGGAGCTGTTTTTT.

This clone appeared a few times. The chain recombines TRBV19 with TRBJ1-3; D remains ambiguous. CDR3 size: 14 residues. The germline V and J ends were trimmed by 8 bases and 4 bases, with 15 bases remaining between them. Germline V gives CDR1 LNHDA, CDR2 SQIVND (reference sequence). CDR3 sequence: CASSPAVLGNTIYF. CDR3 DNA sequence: TGTGCCAGTTCGCCAGCGGTCCTCGGAAACACCATATATTTT.

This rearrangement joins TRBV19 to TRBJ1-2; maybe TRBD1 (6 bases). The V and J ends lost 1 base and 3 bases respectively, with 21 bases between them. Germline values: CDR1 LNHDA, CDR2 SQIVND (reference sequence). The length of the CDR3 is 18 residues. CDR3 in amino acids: CASSIASGASRSHYGYTF. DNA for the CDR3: TGTGCCAGTAGTATAGCTTCGGGGGCGTCTAGAAGCCACTATGGCTACACCTTC.

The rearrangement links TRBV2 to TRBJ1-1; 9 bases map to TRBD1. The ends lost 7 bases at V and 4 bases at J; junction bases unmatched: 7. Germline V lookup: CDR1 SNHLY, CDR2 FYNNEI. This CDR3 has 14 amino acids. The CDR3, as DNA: TGTGCCAGCAAAGTGACAGGGGGGACCACTGAAGCTTTCTTT. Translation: CASKVTGGTTEAFF. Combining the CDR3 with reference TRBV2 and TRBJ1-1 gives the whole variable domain EPEVTQTPSHQVTQMGQEVILRCVPISNHLYFYWYRQILGQKVEFLVSFYNNEISEKSEIFDDQFSVERPDGSNFTLKIRSTKLEDSAMYFCASKVTGGTTEAFFGQGTRLTVV.

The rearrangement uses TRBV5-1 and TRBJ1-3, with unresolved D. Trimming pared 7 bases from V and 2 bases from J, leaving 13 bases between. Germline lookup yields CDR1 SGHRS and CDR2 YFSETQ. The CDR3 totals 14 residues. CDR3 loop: CASSSENPGNTIYF. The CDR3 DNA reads TGCGCCAGCTCTTCCGAAAATCCTGGAAACACCATATATTTT.

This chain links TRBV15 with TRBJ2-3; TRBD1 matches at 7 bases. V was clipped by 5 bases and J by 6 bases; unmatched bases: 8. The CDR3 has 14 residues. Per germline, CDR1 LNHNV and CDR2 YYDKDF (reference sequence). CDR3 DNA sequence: TGTGCCACCAGCGCGTACAGGGGTATGGATACGCAGTATTTT. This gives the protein CATSAYRGMDTQYF.

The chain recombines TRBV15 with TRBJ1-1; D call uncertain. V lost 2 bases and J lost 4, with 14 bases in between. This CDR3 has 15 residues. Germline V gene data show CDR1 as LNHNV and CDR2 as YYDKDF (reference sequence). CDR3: CATSRPLARATEAFF. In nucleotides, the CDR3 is TGTGCCACCAGCAGACCCCTGGCTAGGGCCACTGAAGCTTTCTTT. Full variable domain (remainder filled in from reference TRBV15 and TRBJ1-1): DAMVIQNPRYQVTQFGKPVTLSCSQTLNHNVMYWYQQKSSQAPKLLFHYYDKDFNNEADTPDNFQSRRPNTSFCFLDIRSPGLGDTAMYLCATSRPLARATEAFFGQGTRLTVV.

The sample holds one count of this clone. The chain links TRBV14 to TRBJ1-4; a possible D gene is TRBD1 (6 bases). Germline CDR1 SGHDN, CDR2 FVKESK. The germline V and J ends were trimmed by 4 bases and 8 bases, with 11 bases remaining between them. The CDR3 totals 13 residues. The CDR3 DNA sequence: TGTGCCAGCAGCCCCCTCCAGGGGGAAAAACTGTTTTTT. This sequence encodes CASSPLQGEKLFF. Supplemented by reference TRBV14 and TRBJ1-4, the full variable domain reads EAGVTQFPSHSVIEKGQTVTLRCDPISGHDNLYWYRRVMGKEIKFLLHFVKESKQDESGMPNNRFLAERTGGTYSTLKVQPAELEDSGVYFCASSPLQGEKLFFGSGTQLSVL.

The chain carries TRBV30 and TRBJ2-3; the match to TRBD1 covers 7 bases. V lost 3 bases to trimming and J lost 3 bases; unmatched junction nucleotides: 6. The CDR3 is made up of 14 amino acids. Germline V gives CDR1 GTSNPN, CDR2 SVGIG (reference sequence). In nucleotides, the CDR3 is TGTGCCTGGAGATACGACAGGGAAACAGATACGCAGTATTTT. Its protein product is CAWRYDRETDTQYF.

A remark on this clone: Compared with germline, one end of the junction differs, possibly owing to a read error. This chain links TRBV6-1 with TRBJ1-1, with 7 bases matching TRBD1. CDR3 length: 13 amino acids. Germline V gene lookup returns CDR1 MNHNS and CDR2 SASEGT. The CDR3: CASSGQEDTEAFF. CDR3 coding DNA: TGTGCCAGTAGTGGACAGGAGGACACTGAAGCTTTCTTT.

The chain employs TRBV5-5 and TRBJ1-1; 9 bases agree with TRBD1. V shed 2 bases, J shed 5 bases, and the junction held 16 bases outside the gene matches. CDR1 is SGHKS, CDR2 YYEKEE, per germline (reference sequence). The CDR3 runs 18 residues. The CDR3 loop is CASSFGGQGGGSGTEAFF. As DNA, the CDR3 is TGTGCCAGCAGCTTTGGGGGACAGGGCGGGGGGAGTGGGACTGAAGCTTTCTTT.

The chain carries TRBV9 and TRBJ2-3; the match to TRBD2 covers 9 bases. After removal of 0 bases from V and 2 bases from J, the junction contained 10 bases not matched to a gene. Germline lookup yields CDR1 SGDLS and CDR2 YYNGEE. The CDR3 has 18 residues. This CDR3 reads CASSVVAWAGGFTDTQYF. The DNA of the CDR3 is TGTGCCAGCAGCGTAGTGGCCTGGGCGGGGGGGTTCACAGATACGCAGTATTTT.

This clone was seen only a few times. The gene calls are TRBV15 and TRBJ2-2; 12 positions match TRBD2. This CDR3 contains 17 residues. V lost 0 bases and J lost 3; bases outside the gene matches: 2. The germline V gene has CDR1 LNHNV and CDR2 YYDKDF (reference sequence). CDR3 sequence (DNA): TGTGCCACCAGCAGAGATAGGACTAGCGGGGACACCGGGGAGCTGTTTTTT. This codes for CATSRDRTSGDTGELFF.

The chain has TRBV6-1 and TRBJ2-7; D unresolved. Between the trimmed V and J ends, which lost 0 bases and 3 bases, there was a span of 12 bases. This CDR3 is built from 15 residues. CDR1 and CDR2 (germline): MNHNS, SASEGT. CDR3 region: CASSEAPSQSYEQYF. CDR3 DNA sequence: TGTGCCAGCAGTGAAGCCCCGTCACAAAGCTACGAGCAGTACTTC.

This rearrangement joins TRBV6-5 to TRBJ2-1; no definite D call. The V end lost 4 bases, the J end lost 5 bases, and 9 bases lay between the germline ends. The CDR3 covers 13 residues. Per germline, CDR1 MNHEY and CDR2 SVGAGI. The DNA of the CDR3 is TGTGCCAGCAGTTCGTACTGGAACAATGAGCAGTTCTTC. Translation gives CASSSYWNNEQFF.

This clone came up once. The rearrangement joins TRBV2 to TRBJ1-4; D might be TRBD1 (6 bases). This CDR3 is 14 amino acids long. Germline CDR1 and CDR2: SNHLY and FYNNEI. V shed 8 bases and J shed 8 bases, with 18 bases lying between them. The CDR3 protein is CASAARGAGEKLFF. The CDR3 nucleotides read TGTGCCAGCGCCGCCCGGGGGGCCGGCGAAAAACTGTTTTTT.

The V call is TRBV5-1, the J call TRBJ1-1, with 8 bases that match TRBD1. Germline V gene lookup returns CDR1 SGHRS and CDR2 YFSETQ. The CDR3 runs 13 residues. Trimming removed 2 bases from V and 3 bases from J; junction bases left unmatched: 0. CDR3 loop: CASSLQGDTEAFF. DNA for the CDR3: TGCGCCAGCAGCTTACAGGGGGACACTGAAGCTTTCTTT.

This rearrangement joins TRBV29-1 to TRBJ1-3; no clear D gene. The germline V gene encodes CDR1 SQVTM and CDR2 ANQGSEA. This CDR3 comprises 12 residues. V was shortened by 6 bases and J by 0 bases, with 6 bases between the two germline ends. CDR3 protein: CSVTYSGNTIYF. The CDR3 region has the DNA TGCAGCGTCACGTACTCTGGAAACACCATATATTTT.

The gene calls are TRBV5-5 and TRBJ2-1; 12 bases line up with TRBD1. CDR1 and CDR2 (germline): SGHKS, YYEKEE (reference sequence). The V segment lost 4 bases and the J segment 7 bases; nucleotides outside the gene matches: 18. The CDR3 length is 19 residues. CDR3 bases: TGTGCCAGCAGCCGGCGGCCGTTAAAGGGACAGGGGGCAGAGAATGAGCAGTTCTTC. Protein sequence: CASSRRPLKGQGAENEQFF.

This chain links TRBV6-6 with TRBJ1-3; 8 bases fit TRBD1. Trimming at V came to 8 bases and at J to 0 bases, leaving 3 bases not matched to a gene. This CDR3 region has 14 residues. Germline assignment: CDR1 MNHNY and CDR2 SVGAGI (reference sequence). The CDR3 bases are TGTGCCAGCGGGGACAGGTACTCTGGAAACACCATATATTTT. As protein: CASGDRYSGNTIYF.

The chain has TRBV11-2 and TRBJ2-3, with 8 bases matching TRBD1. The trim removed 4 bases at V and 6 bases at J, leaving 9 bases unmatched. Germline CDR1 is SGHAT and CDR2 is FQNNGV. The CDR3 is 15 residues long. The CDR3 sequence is CASSSPPGQADTQYF. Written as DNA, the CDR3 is TGTGCCAGCAGCTCACCACCGGGACAGGCGGATACGCAGTATTTT.

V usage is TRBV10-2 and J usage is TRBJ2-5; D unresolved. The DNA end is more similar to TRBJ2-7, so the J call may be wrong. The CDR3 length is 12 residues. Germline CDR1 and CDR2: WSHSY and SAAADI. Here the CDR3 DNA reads TGCGCCAGCAGTCCCCCGGCCTACGAGCAGTACTTC. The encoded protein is CASSPPAYEQYF.

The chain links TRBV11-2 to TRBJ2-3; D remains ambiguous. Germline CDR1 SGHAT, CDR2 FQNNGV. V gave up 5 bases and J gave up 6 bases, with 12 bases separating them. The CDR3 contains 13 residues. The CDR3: CASSPELWDTQYF. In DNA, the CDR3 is TGTGCCAGCAGCCCCGAGTTGTGGGATACGCAGTATTTT.

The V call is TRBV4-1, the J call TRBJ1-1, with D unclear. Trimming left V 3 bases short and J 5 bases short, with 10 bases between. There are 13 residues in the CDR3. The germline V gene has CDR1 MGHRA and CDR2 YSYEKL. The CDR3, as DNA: TGCGCCAGCAGCCAGCGGGGAGGGACTGAAGCTTTCTTT. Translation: CASSQRGGTEAFF.

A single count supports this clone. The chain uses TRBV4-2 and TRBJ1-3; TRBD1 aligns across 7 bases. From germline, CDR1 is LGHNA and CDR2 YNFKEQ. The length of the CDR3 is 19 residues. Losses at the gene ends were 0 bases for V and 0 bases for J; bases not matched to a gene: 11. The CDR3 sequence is CASSQDHLGQVNSGNTIYF. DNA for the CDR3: TGTGCCAGCAGCCAAGACCATCTCGGACAGGTAAACTCTGGAAACACCATATATTTT.

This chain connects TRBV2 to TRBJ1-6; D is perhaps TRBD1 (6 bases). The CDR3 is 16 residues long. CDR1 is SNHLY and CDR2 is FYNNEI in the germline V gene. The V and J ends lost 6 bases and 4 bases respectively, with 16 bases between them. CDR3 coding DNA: TGTGCCAGCAGGACAACAGGGAACTTATATAATTCACCCCTCCACTTT. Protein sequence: CASRTTGNLYNSPLHF.

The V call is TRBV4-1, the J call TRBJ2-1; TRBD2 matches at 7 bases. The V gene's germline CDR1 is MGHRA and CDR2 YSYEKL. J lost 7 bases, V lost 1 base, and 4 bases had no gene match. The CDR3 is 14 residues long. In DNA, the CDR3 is TGCGCCAGCAGCCAAGGACTAGCAGGGAATGAGCAGTTCTTC. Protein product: CASSQGLAGNEQFF.

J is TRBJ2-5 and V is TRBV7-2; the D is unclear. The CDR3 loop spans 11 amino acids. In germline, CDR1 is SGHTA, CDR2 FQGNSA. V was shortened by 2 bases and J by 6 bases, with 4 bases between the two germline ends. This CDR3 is CASSLRQTQYF. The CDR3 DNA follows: TGTGCCAGCAGCTTACGTCAGACCCAGTACTTC. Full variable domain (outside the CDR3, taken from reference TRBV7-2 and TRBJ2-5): GAGVSQSPSNKVTEKGKDVELRCDPISGHTALYWYRQSLGQGLEFLIYFQGNSAPDKSGLPSDRFSAERTGGSVSTLTIQRTQQEDSAVYLCASSLRQTQYFGPGTRLLVL.

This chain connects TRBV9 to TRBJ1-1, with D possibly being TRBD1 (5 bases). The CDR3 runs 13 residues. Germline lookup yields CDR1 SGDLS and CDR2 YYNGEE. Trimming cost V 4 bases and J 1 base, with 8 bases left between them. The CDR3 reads CASSQTANTEAFF. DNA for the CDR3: TGTGCCAGCAGCCAGACAGCGAACACTGAAGCTTTCTTT.